The clone carrying this T cell receptor beta chain was seen only once. Its specificity is not known. Germline assignment: CDR1 SGHTA and CDR2 FQGNSA. Between the trimmed V and J ends, which lost 8 bases and 4 bases, there was a span of 11 bases. The CDR3 is 12 residues long. This sample stems from a study of T-cell reconstitution after alpha-beta-depleted transplantation in children. The TCRbeta library incorporated unique molecular identifiers. TCRdb redid the calling of the PCR reads with MiXCR, one entry per CDR3 protein. This table has hundreds of thousands of distinct CDR3 sequences, about a sixth appearing once. General study points: Several hundred graft clones that had expanded were reportedly the source of alpha-beta T cells about two months after transplant. One year after transplant, T-cell counts and diversity came mostly from newly produced T cells.

The sample was PBMCs, mostly from graft donor cells, taken 360 days after TCRalphabeta/CD19-depleted stem cell transplant. The chain couples TRBV7-2 to TRBJ2-5, with D unclear. The TCR sequence derives from a boy under two years old who had a stem cell transplant for Wiskott-Aldrich syndrome, so the T cells may come from the graft donor. The CDR3, as DNA: TGTGCCAGCCACAGCTTTGGAGAGACCCAGTACTTC. Protein product: CASHSFGETQYF.